This passage covers 16 T cell receptor beta chains from one sample sequenced in a study of cytomegalovirus exposure and HLA in healthy donors. PCR used 60 Vbeta primers and 13 Jbeta primers. The method was immunoSEQ multiplex PCR; TCRdb's version includes in-frame clones alone and lacks a portion of them. The table lists roughly 140,000 clones, approximately 84% of them singletons. The sample taken for sequencing was PBMCs. These TCRs come from a woman aged 18-29 years in good health and CMV-seronegative.

CDR3 loop: CASRKGPLTGDGGYTF. DNA of the CDR3: TGTGCCAGCAGAAAGGGACCACTGACAGGGGACGGAGGCTACACCTTC. This chain links TRBV6-4 with TRBJ1-2; 8 bases align to TRBD1. The CDR3 is 16 amino acids. Trimming took 6 bases from V and 8 from J; bases not matched to a gene: 17. Germline CDR1 MRHNA, CDR2 SNTAGT.

The rearrangement links TRBV4-2 to TRBJ2-5; a possible D gene is TRBD2 (6 bases). The CDR3 sequence is 14 residues long. Germline assignment: CDR1 LGHNA and CDR2 YNFKEQ. Trimming removed 3 bases from V and 5 bases from J, with 13 bases in between. The CDR3: CASSQTSVGETQYF. The CDR3 bases are TGTGCCAGCAGCCAGACTAGTGTGGGGGAGACCCAGTACTTC.

V is TRBV7-6 and J is TRBJ2-7, with 8 bases lining up with TRBD1. Germline V gene data show CDR1 as SGHVS and CDR2 as FNYEAQ. The CDR3 contains 15 residues. Trimming removed 5 bases from V and 2 bases from J; junction bases left unmatched: 8. As DNA, the CDR3 is TGTGCCAGCAGCCAGGGGGCCCAGGGAGCCTACGAGCAGTACTTC. Protein sequence: CASSQGAQGAYEQYF.

The V call is TRBV28, the J call TRBJ1-5; TRBD1 matches at 8 bases. CDR3 length: 15 residues. Germline assignment: CDR1 MDHEN and CDR2 SYDVKM. Trimming at V came to 3 bases and at J to 5 bases, leaving 6 bases not matched to a gene. CDR3 nucleotide sequence: TGTGCCAGCAGTTTTGGAGGGACAGGAGATCAGCCCCAGCATTTT. As protein: CASSFGGTGDQPQHF.

The J gene is TRBJ2-7, the V gene TRBV28; 8 positions agree with TRBD2. From germline, CDR1 is MDHEN and CDR2 SYDVKM. This CDR3 region has 14 residues. Trimming cost V 7 bases and J 3 bases; bases outside gene matches: 8. Here the CDR3 DNA reads TGTGCCAGCACCCCAGCGGGGGTCGGCTACGAGCAGTACTTC. Translation gives CASTPAGVGYEQYF.

The CDR3 reads CASSLAGTGAPRNTEAFF. The CDR3, as DNA: TGTGCCAGCAGCCTAGCGGGGACAGGGGCCCCTCGGAACACTGAAGCTTTCTTT. The chain recombines TRBV28 with TRBJ1-1; 10 nucleotides match TRBD1. The germline V gene encodes CDR1 MDHEN and CDR2 SYDVKM. The CDR3 runs 18 residues. V trimming: 6 bases; J trimming: 1 base; junction bases outside the gene matches: 14.

In its sample, this clone was seen once. The chain has TRBV25-1 and TRBJ2-5; weak D call: TRBD2 (6 bases). The CDR3 has 15 residues. The V end lost 4 bases, the J end lost 2 bases, and 14 bases lay between the germline ends. The V gene's germline CDR1 is MGHDK and CDR2 SYGVNS. The CDR3 is CASSASGLQQETQYF. CDR3 nucleotide sequence: TGTGCCAGCAGTGCTTCGGGACTCCAACAAGAGACCCAGTACTTC. The full variable domain, in which reference TRBV25-1 and TRBJ2-5 provide the parts outside the CDR3, is EADIYQTPRYLVIGTGKKITLECSQTMGHDKMYWYQQDPGMELHLIHYSYGVNSTEKGDLSSESTVSRIRTEHFPLTLESARPSHTSQYLCASSASGLQQETQYFGPGTRLLVL.

The chain combines TRBV10-1 with TRBJ2-5; 11 positions agree with TRBD2. Germline values: CDR1 WNHNN, CDR2 SYGVQD (reference sequence). CDR3 length: 14 amino acids. The V and J ends lost 6 bases and 8 bases, in that order; junction bases with no gene match: 8. For the CDR3, the DNA is TGCGCCAGCAGCGCTACTAGCGGGGGTGAAACCCAGTACTTC. Translation: CASSATSGGETQYF.

This clone was seen only once. The genes are TRBV27 and TRBJ1-2; 10 positions agree with TRBD1. V lost 3 bases, J lost 4 bases, and 5 bases stayed unmatched. The CDR3 spans 15 residues. The germline CDR1 and CDR2 sequences are MNHEY and SMNVEV (reference sequence). CDR3 residues: CASSFQGQGPYGYTF. The CDR3 region has the DNA TGTGCCAGCAGTTTTCAGGGACAGGGGCCCTATGGCTACACCTTC.

The chain couples TRBV28 to TRBJ2-7; D may be TRBD2 (6 bases). The V gene lost 7 bases and the J gene lost 7 bases, with 17 bases spanning the gap. Germline assignment: CDR1 MDHEN and CDR2 SYDVKM. The CDR3 contains 13 residues. The CDR3 is CASTGGRAEEQYF. The CDR3 bases are TGTGCCAGCACAGGAGGGCGGGCGGAGGAGCAGTACTTC.

V gene TRBV7-2 combines with J gene TRBJ2-5, with unresolved D. V was clipped by 3 bases and J by 2 bases, with 4 bases between them. Germline V gene sequence: CDR1 SGHTA, CDR2 FQGNSA. This CDR3 is built from 12 residues. CDR3 sequence (DNA): TGTGCCAGCAGCTTCCGTCAAGAGACCCAGTACTTC. Its translation: CASSFRQETQYF. Together with reference TRBV7-2 and TRBJ2-5, the CDR3 gives the full variable domain: GAGVSQSPSNKVTEKGKDVELRCDPISGHTALYWYRQSLGQGLEFLIYFQGNSAPDKSGLPSDRFSAERTGGSVSTLTIQRTQQEDSAVYLCASSFRQETQYFGPGTRLLVL.

V is TRBV6-5 and J is TRBJ1-1, with D unclear. The germline gives CDR1 MNHEY, CDR2 SVGAGI. This CDR3 is built from 14 residues. V was clipped by 6 bases and J by 5 bases, with 16 bases between them. The CDR3 sequence: CASSPGRGVTEAFF. CDR3 DNA: TGTGCCAGCAGCCCGGGCCGGGGAGTGACTGAAGCTTTCTTT.

This chain connects TRBV28 to TRBJ1-2; D remains ambiguous. The CDR3 loop spans 13 amino acids. Trimming took off 2 bases at V and 8 bases at J, with 12 bases between the two ends. Germline V gene lookup returns CDR1 MDHEN and CDR2 SYDVKM. CDR3 nucleotide sequence: TGTGCCAGCAGTTTACGACTCCCGCAGGGCTACACCTTC. This gives the protein CASSLRLPQGYTF.

This chain links TRBV5-4 with TRBJ2-5; 7 bases agree with TRBD2. This CDR3 has 14 residues. Germline V gives CDR1 SGHNT, CDR2 YYREEE (reference sequence). J gave up 1 base and V 2 bases, and 2 bases lay outside the gene matches. The CDR3 reads CASSFGLGQETQYF. In DNA, the CDR3 is TGTGCCAGCAGCTTCGGACTAGGCCAAGAGACCCAGTACTTC. The full variable domain, completed using reference TRBV5-4 and TRBJ2-5, is ETGVTQSPTHLIKTRGQQVTLRCSSQSGHNTVSWYQQALGQGPQFIFQYYREEENGRGNFPPRFSGLQFPNYSSELNVNALELDDSALYLCASSFGLGQETQYFGPGTRLLVL.

The V call is TRBV10-3, the J call TRBJ1-4; a weak D match, TRBD1 (6 bases). CDR1 and CDR2 (germline): ENHRY, SYGVKD. Trimming removed 6 bases at V and 2 bases at J, with 13 bases between. This CDR3 region has 15 residues. In DNA, the CDR3 is TGTGCCATCAGCCGAGGACAGTTCACTAATGAAAAACTGTTTTTT. It encodes CAISRGQFTNEKLFF.

About this clone: The junction does not match germline at one end; this may be a read error. Distinct nucleotide sequences in the sample also encode this CDR3. The gene calls are TRBV4-1 and TRBJ2-6, with D maybe TRBD1 (5 bases). This CDR3 has 17 residues. The V gene's germline CDR1 is MGHRA and CDR2 YSYEKL. CDR3 sequence: CASSQGTVYSGANVLTF. CDR3 DNA sequence: TGCGCCAGCAGCCAAGGAACGGTATACTCTGGGGCCAACGTCTTGACTTTC.